These 7 T cell receptor beta chains share one sample of origin, sequenced in a study of cytomegalovirus exposure and HLA in healthy donors (dated by TCRdb to about 2017). Library preparation was by the immunoSEQ multiplex PCR assay. A mixture of 60 forward primers for TCR Vbeta segments and 13 reverse primers for TCR Jbeta segments was used in the multiplex PCR. The source is immuneACCESS, and TCRdb retained only in-frame sequences with V and J called. Part of the clones is not carried over; for the studies checked, unresolved V genes explain less than half of this, and the remainder is unexplained. This sample lists around 190,000 clones; about 85% were detected once. The top ten clonotypes cover about 1% of the sample. Sequencing input: PBMCs. The receptors derive from a boy between 2 and 10 years old in good health and CMV-seronegative.

J is TRBJ2-1 and V is TRBV15, with D maybe TRBD1 (6 bases). CDR3 length equals 15 residues. V was pared by 1 base and J by 6 bases, with 13 bases between. CDR1 is LNHNV and CDR2 is YYDKDF in the germline V gene (reference sequence). CDR3 nucleotides: TGTGCCACCAGCAGAGGGGACACCTGGGGCAATGAGCAGTTCTTC. Its protein product is CATSRGDTWGNEQFF.

V and J are TRBV7-9 and TRBJ1-4; D is ambiguous. This CDR3 region has 14 residues. Trimming shortened V by 2 bases and J by 1 base, and 5 bases separated the two germline ends. CDR1 is SEHNR and CDR2 is FQNEAQ in the germline V gene (reference sequence). CDR3 residues: CASSLSVTNEKLFF. CDR3 DNA sequence: TGTGCCAGCAGCTTATCAGTAACTAATGAAAAACTGTTTTTT.

This chain connects TRBV7-2 to TRBJ2-5, with 7 bases lining up with TRBD1. Germline values: CDR1 SGHTA, CDR2 FQGNSA. This CDR3 region has 15 residues. V dropped 0 bases and J dropped 2; count of bases not matched to a gene: 3. This chain's CDR3 is CASSLATGKQETQYF. The DNA for the CDR3 is TGTGCCAGCAGCTTAGCGACAGGGAAGCAAGAGACCCAGTACTTC.

This sequence joins TRBV5-1 and TRBJ1-1; D is ambiguous. CDR1 SGHRS and CDR2 YFSETQ come from the germline V gene. Between the trimmed V and J ends, which lost 0 bases and 1 base, there was a span of 7 bases. This CDR3 spans 14 amino acids. CDR3: CASSLESWNTEAFF. DNA for the CDR3: TGCGCCAGCAGCTTGGAATCCTGGAACACTGAAGCTTTCTTT.

This clone was found a few times. This chain connects TRBV6-5 to TRBJ2-3, with D perhaps matching TRBD2 (6 bases). The CDR3 is 15 amino acids. Deletions cut 4 bases from V and 4 bases from J, with 15 bases between. Germline assignment: CDR1 MNHEY and CDR2 SVGAGI. CDR3 protein: CASSLSGRLADTQYF. DNA for the CDR3: TGTGCCAGCAGTTTAAGCGGGCGACTGGCAGATACGCAGTATTTT.

The chain is built from TRBV19 and TRBJ2-2, with D perhaps matching TRBD1 (8 bases). Trimming took 5 bases from V and 4 from J, leaving 17 bases between them. CDR1 is LNHDA and CDR2 is SQIVND in the germline V gene (reference sequence). This CDR3 has 16 amino acids. CDR3: CASSSQTGEGTGELFF. The CDR3 region has the DNA TGTGCCAGTAGTTCCCAGACAGGGGAGGGCACCGGGGAGCTGTTTTTT.

A word on this clone: An end of the junction differs from the germline gene, which may be a read error. This chain joins TRBV7-9 and TRBJ1-2; maybe TRBD1 (5 bases). This CDR3 contains 14 residues. Germline assignment: CDR1 SEHNR and CDR2 FQNEAQ (reference sequence). Written as DNA, the CDR3 is TGTGCCGGCAGCGCGGGGGAAGCTAACTATGGCTACACCTTC. Encoded protein: CAGSAGEANYGYTF. The variable domain in full, completed from reference TRBV7-9 and TRBJ1-2, reads DTGVSQNPRHKITKRGQNVTFRCDPISEHNRLYWYRQTLGQGPEFLTYFQNEAQLEKSRLLSDRFSAERPKGSFSTLEIQRTEQGDSAMYLCAGSAGEANYGYTFGSGTRLTVV.